The 8 T cell receptor beta chains below all came from one sample that was sequenced in a study of cytomegalovirus exposure and HLA in healthy donors. The PCR employed 60 Vbeta primers together with 13 Jbeta primers. Using immunoSEQ multiplex PCR, the repertoire was profiled, and TCRdb retains in-frame clones only, with some absent. The sample includes roughly 130,000 clones, about 73% of them seen just once. Sequencing input: PBMCs. These TCRs come from a human donor in good health.

The V and J genes are TRBV9 and TRBJ1-6; TRBD1 aligns across 8 bases. This CDR3 is built from 14 residues. V was pared by 0 bases and J by 7 bases, with 0 bases of the junction left unmatched. Germline lookup yields CDR1 SGDLS and CDR2 YYNGEE. In DNA form, the CDR3 reads TGTGCCAGCAGCGTAGGACAGGGGAATTCACCCCTCCACTTT. The encoded protein is CASSVGQGNSPLHF.

This sequence joins TRBV5-6 and TRBJ2-5; D is uncertain. Trimming cost V 1 base and J 5 bases, with 12 bases left between them. The CDR3 is made up of 14 amino acids. Germline loops: CDR1 SGHDT, CDR2 YYEEEE. The CDR3 region is CASSLKTRWETQYF. The DNA of the CDR3 is TGTGCCAGCAGCTTGAAGACTCGGTGGGAGACCCAGTACTTC.

This chain joins TRBV28 and TRBJ2-5; the match to TRBD1 covers 9 bases. V gave up 6 bases and J gave up 5 bases; unmatched junction bases: 10. This CDR3 region has 15 residues. Germline CDR1 and CDR2: MDHEN and SYDVKM. CDR3 amino acids: CASRKDRGRGETQYF. The CDR3, as DNA: TGTGCCAGCAGAAAGGACAGGGGCCGGGGTGAGACCCAGTACTTC.

This clone showed up just a few times. The rearrangement uses TRBV2 and TRBJ1-1, with TRBD1 matching over 7 bases. The V and J ends lost 6 bases and 1 base, in that order; junction bases with no gene match: 5. The CDR3 is 14 amino acids. Germline V CDR1 and CDR2: SNHLY, FYNNEI. The CDR3 region has the DNA TGTGCCAGCAGACCGGGACAGAAGAACACTGAAGCTTTCTTT. It encodes CASRPGQKNTEAFF.

This chain connects TRBV11-2 to TRBJ2-1, with 8 bases matching TRBD2. V was clipped by 5 bases and J by 5 bases; unmatched bases: 11. The CDR3 consists of 16 residues. Germline V gives CDR1 SGHAT, CDR2 FQNNGV. Here the CDR3 DNA reads TGTGCCAGCAGCGCAGTAATTAGCGGGAAAAACAATGAGCAGTTCTTC. Its protein is CASSAVISGKNNEQFF.

This clone was seen a handful of times. The rearrangement links TRBV10-3 to TRBJ1-3; 7 bases are a match to TRBD1. Germline V gene sequence: CDR1 ENHRY, CDR2 SYGVKD. V was pared by 8 bases and J by 0 bases, with 1 base of the junction left unmatched. The CDR3 length is 13 residues. CDR3 nucleotide sequence: TGTGCCATCCGGGACAGCTCTGGAAACACCATATATTTT. It encodes CAIRDSSGNTIYF.

The rearrangement uses TRBV5-1 and TRBJ2-1; the match to TRBD2 covers 11 bases. The CDR3 runs 15 residues. The junction had 4 bases not matched to a gene; V was cut back by 2 bases and J by 6 bases. Germline V gene sequence: CDR1 SGHRS, CDR2 YFSETQ. This CDR3 reads CASSFGGTSGNEQFF. The CDR3, as DNA: TGCGCCAGCAGCTTTGGTGGGACTAGCGGCAATGAGCAGTTCTTC.

In its sample, this clone was seen a few times. The genes are TRBV19 and TRBJ2-1, with TRBD1 identical over 7 bases. Trimming at V came to 8 bases and at J to 0 bases, leaving 7 bases not matched to a gene. This CDR3 is built from 15 residues. Germline loops: CDR1 LNHDA, CDR2 SQIVND (reference sequence). The CDR3 region has the DNA TGTGCCAGTTCCAACAGGGGCTTCTCCTACAATGAGCAGTTCTTC. This codes for CASSNRGFSYNEQFF.